This TCR beta chain comes out of a study of chemoradiotherapy in HPV16-positive cancers. Study-level information: Functional T-cell assays on a couple of HPV16-positive patients' cells defined candidate HPV-specific clones and common TCR motifs. General study findings and limits: For HPV16-positive patients, expanding HPV-responsive T cells associated with longer recurrence-free survival.

This CDR3 region has 15 residues. CDR1 and CDR2 from the germline V gene are SGHDT and YYEEEE. V lost 1 base and J lost 0, with 8 bases in between. Repertoires were sampled repeatedly during chemoradiotherapy. Comments on this clone: Its antigen is unknown.

The protocol was immunoSEQ multiplex PCR, while the TCRdb copy is restricted to in-frame clones and leaves out a portion. The profile shows approximately 9,300 clones, about 80% of them singletons. The origin of this receptor is a human donor with HPV-associated anogenital cancer. The J gene is TRBJ1-3, the V gene TRBV5-6, with a weak D call TRBD1 (5 bases). The sample consisted of blood, taken from a patient who underwent chemoradiotherapy. The CDR3 sequence: CASSLSQASGNTIYF. Written as DNA, the CDR3 is TGTGCCAGCAGCTTGTCACAGGCCTCTGGAAACACCATATATTTT. Variable domain in full (rest from reference TRBV5-6 and TRBJ1-3): DAGVTQSPTHLIKTRGQQVTLRCSPKSGHDTVSWYQQALGQGPQFIFQYYEEEERQRGNFPDRFSGHQFPNYSSELNVNALLLGDSALYLCASSLSQASGNTIYFGEGSWLTVV.